This T cell receptor beta chain is from a study of OX40 agonist ivuxolimab in advanced cancers. About the study as a whole: Ivuxolimab was a fully human IgG2 agonistic monoclonal antibody targeting the costimulatory receptor OX40 (CD134). In the dose-escalation cohort, 70% to 85% of patients were male, and the mean age was approximately 60 years, with a range of roughly 23 to 85. Of the roughly 52 dose-escalation patients, hepatocellular carcinoma was present in approximately 20, melanoma in around 15, renal cell carcinoma in 9 and head and neck cancer in 9. Patients were allowed to have had prior anti-PD-1, anti-PD-L1 or anti-CTLA-4 therapy, and 30% to 40% of the dose-escalation patients had previously received checkpoint inhibitors. Peripheral TCRbeta sequencing was intended to test whether TCR sequence diversity was altered and clonal T-cell expansion was caused by ivuxolimab. The monotherapy dose-escalation portion (N of about 50 patients) of the phase I ivuxolimab trial is reported in the paper. Partial responses were achieved by three dose-escalation patients, of whom one had hepatocellular carcinoma and two had cutaneous melanoma. Intravenous ivuxolimab was administered to patients every 2 weeks at six dose levels: 0.01, 0.1, 0.3, 1.5, 3 and 10 mg/kg.

To sequence the TCRbeta CDR3 region, genomic DNA was isolated from the sorted cells. The immunoSEQ Assay was used for sequencing of TCRbeta CDR3 regions. TCRdb holds this immuneACCESS table with in-frame rearrangements only. Some clones are missing; in checked studies, unresolved V genes explain under half, and the rest has no known cause. The sample has 65,000 to 95,000 clones on record, about 92% of them singletons. Jointly, the top ten make up about 0.2% of the sample. Points the paper makes about the study in general: Antigen specificity was not determined for the clonally expanded peripheral T cells. At doses of 0.1 to 3.0 mg/kg, clonal expansion of both CD4+ and CD8+ blood T cells was observed from baseline to week 6. Low levels of normalized T-cell clonal expansion were also shown by some nonresponding patients. After ivuxolimab, more expanded clones were found on average in CD8+ T cells than in CD4+ T cells. Partial responders in the 0.1-3.0 mg/kg groups had among the lowest normalized peripheral clonal expansion, especially among CD8+ T cells.

Comment on this clone: This receptor's antigen is unknown. Base quality data are lacking; no much larger clone is found one base away.

The V and J ends are trimmed by 0 bases and 0 bases, leaving 13 bases between them. The CDR3, from cysteine to phenylalanine, totals 17 residues. CDR3 DNA only is kept here, 51 bases in frame from base 1. Per the germline V gene, SGHRS is the CDR1 and YFSETQ is the CDR2. The trial excluded patients who had a history of autoimmune disease or who were on systemic immunosuppression. In every dose cohort, peripheral blood was drawn for TCR sequencing at baseline, cycle 4 day 1, and cycle 7 day 1. The samples were taken from a phase I, first-in-human, multicenter, open-label dose-escalation trial of ivuxolimab. The trial enrolled adults with locally advanced or metastatic head and neck squamous cell, hepatocellular, melanoma or renal cell carcinoma. CD4+ and CD8+ T cells were sorted separately from peripheral blood before TCR sequencing.

This TCR was recovered from an adult with an advanced solid tumor such as melanoma, head and neck, liver or kidney cancer. The sequence links TRBV5-1 to TRBJ2-1; TRBD2 could be the D gene, as 5 bases match. The source was CD4+ or CD8+ T cells sorted from blood, collected in a trial of the OX40 agonist ivuxolimab. The DNA sequence is TGCGCCAGCAGCTTGGGGGCTAGCCGCCTCTCCTACAATGAGCAGTTCTTC. It specifies CASSLGASRLSYNEQFF.